The 15 T cell receptor beta chains in this list originate from one sample, sequenced in a study of blood T cells in healthy people across ages (dated by TCRdb to between 2015 and 2017). The library came from 5' RACE. Sequencing was carried out with an Illumina HiSeq 2500. A second roughly 6 to 12 cycle PCR used a sample-barcoded 5' primer and a J-beta primer mix. TCRdb reprocessing: public reads trimmed at Q25 with fastp, clones called with MiXCR, in-frame beta chains kept. Here each entry gathers all rows of one CDR3 protein and keeps the most common genes and DNA. Within this sample are more than 750,000 distinct CDR3 sequences, with just under 30% of them counted one time only. The top ten clones comprise around 9.6% of the sample. The data also belong to a second study, concerning T cells of mothers and their children.

Sequencing was carried out using blood. The receptors originated from a woman aged 40-49 years in good health.

This clonotype appeared a few times. The chain links TRBV5-1 to TRBJ2-7; possible D gene TRBD1, 5 bases. CDR1 is SGHRS and CDR2 is YFSETQ in the germline V gene. V was shortened by 2 bases and J by 2 bases, with 14 bases between the two germline ends. CDR3 size: 15 residues. This chain's CDR3 is CASSFRATSTYEQYF. CDR3 bases: TGCGCCAGCAGCTTCAGGGCGACCTCTACCTACGAGCAGTACTTC.

The CDR3 loop is CASSPAVQKETQYF. The CDR3 DNA sequence: TGTGCCAGCAGTCCAGCGGTACAGAAAGAGACCCAGTACTTC. The chain joins TRBV28 to TRBJ2-5, with a possible D match to TRBD2 (5 bases). CDR3 length: 14 residues. CDR1 and CDR2 from the germline V gene are MDHEN and SYDVKM. V was trimmed by 5 bases and J by 3 bases, leaving 13 bases between them.

This clonotype was detected ten times or more. The chain has TRBV29-1 and TRBJ2-4, with D possibly being TRBD2 (5 bases). The CDR3 is 12 amino acids. In germline, CDR1 is SQVTM, CDR2 ANQGSEA. V was shortened by 2 bases and J by 8 bases, with 10 bases between the two germline ends. CDR3 DNA: TGCAGCGTTGAACCGGACGGGGACATTCAGTACTTC. Translation gives CSVEPDGDIQYF.

The CDR3 nucleotides read TGTGCCAGCAGCTCCTACCGGGACAGGGTATATGAGCAGTTCTTC. Amino acids: CASSSYRDRVYEQFF. The chain has TRBV7-2 and TRBJ2-1; 9 bases align to TRBD1. Germline lookup yields CDR1 SGHTA and CDR2 FQGNSA. The trim removed 4 bases at V and 8 bases at J, leaving 9 bases unmatched. There are 15 residues in the CDR3.

In its sample, this clonotype was seen a few times. The V and J genes are TRBV28 and TRBJ1-2; D gene ambiguous. CDR1 is MDHEN and CDR2 is SYDVKM in the germline V gene. This CDR3 contains 13 residues. CDR3 loop: CVCGRQSGYGYTF. Here the CDR3 DNA reads TGTGTTTGTGGGCGCCAGTCCGGCTATGGCTACACCTTC.

Ten or more counts support this clonotype. The J gene is TRBJ2-7, the V gene TRBV11-2; a weak D match, TRBD2 (6 bases). CDR3 size: 13 residues. V was trimmed by 4 bases and J by 6 bases, leaving 13 bases between them. Germline V gene sequence: CDR1 SGHAT, CDR2 FQNNGV. The CDR3 here is CASSWGVAFEQYF. The CDR3 DNA is TGTGCCAGCAGCTGGGGGGTGGCTTTCGAGCAGTACTTC.

The sample holds a few counts of this clonotype. V usage is TRBV4-3 and J usage is TRBJ2-1, with 8 bases identical to TRBD1. V gave up 5 bases and J gave up 0 bases; unmatched junction bases: 6. This CDR3 is built from 16 residues. Looked up from germline, CDR1 is LGHNA and CDR2 is YSLEER. The CDR3 sequence is CASSGDRGRSYNEQFF. In DNA, the CDR3 is TGCGCCAGCAGCGGCGACAGGGGCCGCTCCTACAATGAGCAGTTCTTC.

The V and J genes are TRBV29-1 and TRBJ2-7; 8 bases match TRBD1. Trimming removed 4 bases from V and 6 bases from J; junction bases left unmatched: 23. Germline lookup yields CDR1 SQVTM and CDR2 ANQGSEA. The CDR3 extends over 18 amino acids. As DNA, the CDR3 is TGCAGCGTTGGGAAAGGGACAGGACTCGGCCCAGCGAGGGGCGAGCAGTACTTC. This codes for CSVGKGTGLGPARGEQYF.

Ten or more counts support this clonotype. The chain has TRBV14 and TRBJ2-3; no firm D call. Trimming removed 1 base from V and 7 bases from J, with 3 bases in between. Germline CDR1 SGHDN, CDR2 FVKESK. The CDR3 is 11 residues long. Written as DNA, the CDR3 is TGTGCCAGCAGCCAAGGAAATACGCAGTATTTT. As protein: CASSQGNTQYF.

This clonotype was seen a few times. The chain recombines TRBV2 with TRBJ1-2, with 8 bases aligning to TRBD1. The V segment lost 5 bases and the J segment 4 bases; nucleotides outside the gene matches: 12. Germline V gene data show CDR1 as SNHLY and CDR2 as FYNNEI. This CDR3 has 16 amino acids. CDR3 region: CASSPTTGEGGYGYTF. In nucleotides, the CDR3 is TGTGCCAGCAGTCCCACGACAGGGGAAGGGGGCTATGGCTACACCTTC. The variable domain in full, with the rest retrieved from reference TRBV2 and TRBJ1-2, is EPEVTQTPSHQVTQMGQEVILRCVPISNHLYFYWYRQILGQKVEFLVSFYNNEISEKSEIFDDQFSVERPDGSNFTLKIRSTKLEDSAMYFCASSPTTGEGGYGYTFGSGTRLTVV.

This clonotype was picked up many times. This chain links TRBV7-2 with TRBJ1-2; maybe TRBD1 (5 bases). The CDR3 totals 14 residues. The V end lost 2 bases, the J end lost 6 bases, and 13 bases lay between the germline ends. Per the germline V gene, CDR1 is SGHTA and CDR2 is FQGNSA. The CDR3 is CASSLLSGKNGYTF. DNA for the CDR3: TGTGCCAGCAGCTTACTGTCAGGGAAGAATGGCTACACCTTC. The whole variable domain, remainder taken from reference TRBV7-2 and TRBJ1-2, is GAGVSQSPSNKVTEKGKDVELRCDPISGHTALYWYRQSLGQGLEFLIYFQGNSAPDKSGLPSDRFSAERTGGSVSTLTIQRTQQEDSAVYLCASSLLSGKNGYTFGSGTRLTVV.

This clonotype was seen a handful of times. This chain links TRBV2 with TRBJ1-5, with D possibly matching TRBD1 (6 bases). Germline V gene data show CDR1 as SNHLY and CDR2 as FYNNEI. Between the trimmed V and J ends, which lost 2 bases and 2 bases, there was a span of 13 bases. This CDR3 spans 16 amino acids. The DNA of the CDR3 is TGTGCCAGCAGTGAACGGAGACAGGCACGCAATCAGCCCCAGCATTTT. Its protein product is CASSERRQARNQPQHF.

This clonotype was counted many times. The chain has TRBV7-3 and TRBJ2-1; no reliable D call. Germline CDR1 SGHTA, CDR2 FQGTGA. The CDR3 sequence is 15 residues long. Deletions cut 2 bases from V and 0 bases from J, with 8 bases between. The CDR3 region is CASSLGLGSYNEQFF. CDR3 coding DNA: TGTGCCAGCAGCTTAGGCTTGGGCTCCTACAATGAGCAGTTCTTC.

The chain employs TRBV14 and TRBJ1-1, with D hard to call. CDR1 and CDR2 from the germline V gene are SGHDN and FVKESK. V lost 0 bases to trimming and J lost 9 bases, with 11 bases between them. The CDR3 has 13 amino acids. CDR3 in DNA: TGTGCCAGCAGCCAAGATTGGAGGGAAAAAGCTTTCTTT. This encodes CASSQDWREKAFF.

This sequence joins TRBV6-6 and TRBJ1-1, with D hard to call. V was clipped by 6 bases and J by 0 bases, with 8 bases between them. Germline assignment: CDR1 MNHNY and CDR2 SVGAGI (reference sequence). This CDR3 has 13 residues. In DNA, the CDR3 is TGTGCCAGCAGCATCCTCCTGAACACTGAAGCTTTCTTT. It codes for CASSILLNTEAFF.